This TCR beta chain originates from a study of blood T cell repertoires in COVID-19. Study-wide context: In each case, the material was cDNA or gDNA derived from T cells, B-cell-depleted T cells, or PBMCs.

In the source study's methods: Estimation of nucleated cell counts relied on the amplification of reference gene primers. Measured with immunoSEQ multiplex PCR; TCRdb has only the in-frame clones, and not every one. That table gives V, J and clone size, and the DNA gave D and trimming. The table shows 240,000 or so clones, with 86% occurring only once. The source of this sequence is an elderly man with acute or convalescent COVID-19. Sequencing was carried out using peripheral blood.

The CDR3 is CASSSRTTNEQFF. DNA of the CDR3: TGTGCCAGCAGCTCCCGGACTACCAATGAGCAGTTCTTC. V is TRBV9 and J is TRBJ2-1, with D possibly being TRBD2 (6 bases). CDR3 length: 13 amino acids. Looked up from germline, CDR1 is SGDLS and CDR2 is YYNGEE. Trimming cost V 4 bases and J 6 bases, with 11 bases left between them.